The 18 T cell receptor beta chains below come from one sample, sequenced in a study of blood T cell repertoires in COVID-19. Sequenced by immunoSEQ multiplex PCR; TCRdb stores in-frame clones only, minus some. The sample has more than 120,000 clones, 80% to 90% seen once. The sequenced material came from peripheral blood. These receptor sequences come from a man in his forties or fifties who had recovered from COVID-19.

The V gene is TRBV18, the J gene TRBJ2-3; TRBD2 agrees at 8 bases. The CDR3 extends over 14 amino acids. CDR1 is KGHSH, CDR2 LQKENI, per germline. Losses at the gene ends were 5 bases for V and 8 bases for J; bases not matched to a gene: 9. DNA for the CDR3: TGTGCCAGCTCAATGGGACTAGAAATTGGTACGCAGTATTTT. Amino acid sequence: CASSMGLEIGTQYF.

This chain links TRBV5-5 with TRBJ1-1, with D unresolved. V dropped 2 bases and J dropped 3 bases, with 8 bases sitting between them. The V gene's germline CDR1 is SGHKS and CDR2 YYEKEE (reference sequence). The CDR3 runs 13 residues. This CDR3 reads CASSFQVDTEAFF. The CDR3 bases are TGTGCCAGCAGCTTCCAGGTGGACACTGAAGCTTTCTTT.

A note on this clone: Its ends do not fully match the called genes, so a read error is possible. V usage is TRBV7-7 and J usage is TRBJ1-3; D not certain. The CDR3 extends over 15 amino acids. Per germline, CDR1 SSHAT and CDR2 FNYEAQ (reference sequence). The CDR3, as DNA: TGTGCTAGCAGCCCCGCCGGGGAGGCTGGAAACACCATATATTTT. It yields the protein CASSPAGEAGNTIYF.

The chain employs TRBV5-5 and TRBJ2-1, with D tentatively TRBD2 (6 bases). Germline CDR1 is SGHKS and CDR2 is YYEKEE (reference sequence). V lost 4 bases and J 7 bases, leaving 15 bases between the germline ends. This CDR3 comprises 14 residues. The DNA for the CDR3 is TGTGCCAGCAGCGGGGGACTCCGAAGGAATGAGCAGTTCTTC. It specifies CASSGGLRRNEQFF.

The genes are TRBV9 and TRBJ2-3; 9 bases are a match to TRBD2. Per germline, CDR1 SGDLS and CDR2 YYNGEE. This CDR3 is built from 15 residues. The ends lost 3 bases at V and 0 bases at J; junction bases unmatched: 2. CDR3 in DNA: TGTGCCAGCAGCGCGAGCGGGGGGAGCACAGATACGCAGTATTTT. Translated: CASSASGGSTDTQYF.

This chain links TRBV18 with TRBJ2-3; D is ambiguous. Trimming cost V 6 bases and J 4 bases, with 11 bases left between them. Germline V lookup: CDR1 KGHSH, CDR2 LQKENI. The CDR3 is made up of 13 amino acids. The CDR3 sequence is CASSRLSADTQYF. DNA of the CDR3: TGTGCCAGCTCCCGACTCTCGGCAGATACGCAGTATTTT.

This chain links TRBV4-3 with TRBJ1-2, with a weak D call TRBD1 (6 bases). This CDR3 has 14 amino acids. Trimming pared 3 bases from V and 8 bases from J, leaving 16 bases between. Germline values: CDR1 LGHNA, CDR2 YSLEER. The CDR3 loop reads CASSQEQGPGGYTF. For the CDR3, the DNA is TGCGCCAGCAGCCAGGAACAGGGCCCGGGGGGCTACACCTTC.

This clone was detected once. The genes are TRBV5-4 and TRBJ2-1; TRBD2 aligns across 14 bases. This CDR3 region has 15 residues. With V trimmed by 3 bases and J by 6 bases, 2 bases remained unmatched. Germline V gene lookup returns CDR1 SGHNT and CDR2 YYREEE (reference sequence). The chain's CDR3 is CASSYGLAGGNEQFF. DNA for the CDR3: TGTGCCAGCAGCTATGGACTAGCGGGGGGCAATGAGCAGTTCTTC.

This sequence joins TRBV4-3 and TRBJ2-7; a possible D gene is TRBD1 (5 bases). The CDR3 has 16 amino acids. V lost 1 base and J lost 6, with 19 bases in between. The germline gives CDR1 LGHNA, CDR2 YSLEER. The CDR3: CASSQAAGARQGEQYF. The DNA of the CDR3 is TGCGCCAGCAGCCAAGCCGCTGGGGCACGCCAAGGCGAGCAGTACTTC.

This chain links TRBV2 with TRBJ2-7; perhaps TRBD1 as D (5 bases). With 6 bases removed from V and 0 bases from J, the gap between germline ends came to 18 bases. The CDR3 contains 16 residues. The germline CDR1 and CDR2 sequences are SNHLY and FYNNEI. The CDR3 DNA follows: TGTGCCAGCAGGAACGGACACATGATGAGCTCCTACGAGCAGTACTTC. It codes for CASRNGHMMSSYEQYF.

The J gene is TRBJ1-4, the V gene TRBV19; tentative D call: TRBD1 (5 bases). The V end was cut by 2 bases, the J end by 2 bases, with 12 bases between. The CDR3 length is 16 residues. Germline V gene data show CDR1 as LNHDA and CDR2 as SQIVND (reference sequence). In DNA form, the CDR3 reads TGTGCCAGTAGTATACCAAGAAGGGGCACTAATGAAAAACTGTTTTTT. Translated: CASSIPRRGTNEKLFF.

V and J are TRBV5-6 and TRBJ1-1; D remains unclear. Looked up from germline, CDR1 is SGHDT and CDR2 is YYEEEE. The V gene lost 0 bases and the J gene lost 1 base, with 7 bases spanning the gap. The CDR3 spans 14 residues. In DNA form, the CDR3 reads TGTGCCAGCAGCTTGGATCCGTCGAACACTGAAGCTTTCTTT. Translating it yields CASSLDPSNTEAFF.

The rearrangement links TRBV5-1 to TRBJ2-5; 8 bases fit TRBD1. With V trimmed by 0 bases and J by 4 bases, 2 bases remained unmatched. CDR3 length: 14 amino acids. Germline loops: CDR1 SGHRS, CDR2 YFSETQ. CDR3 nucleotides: TGCGCCAGCAGCTTGGTACAGGGGGGAGAGACCCAGTACTTC. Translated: CASSLVQGGETQYF.

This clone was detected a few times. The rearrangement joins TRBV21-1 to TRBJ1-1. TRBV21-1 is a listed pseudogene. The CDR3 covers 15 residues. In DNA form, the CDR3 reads TGTGCCAGCAGCAAAGCGAGGCAGTCTGACACTGAAGCTTTCTTT. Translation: CASSKARQSDTEAFF.

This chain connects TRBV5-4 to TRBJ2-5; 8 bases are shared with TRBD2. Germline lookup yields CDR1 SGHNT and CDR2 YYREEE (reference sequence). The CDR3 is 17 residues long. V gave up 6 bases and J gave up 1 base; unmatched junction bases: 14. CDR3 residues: CASTPGGFAGAQETQYF. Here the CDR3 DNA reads TGTGCCAGCACCCCGGGGGGGTTTGCGGGGGCCCAAGAGACCCAGTACTTC.

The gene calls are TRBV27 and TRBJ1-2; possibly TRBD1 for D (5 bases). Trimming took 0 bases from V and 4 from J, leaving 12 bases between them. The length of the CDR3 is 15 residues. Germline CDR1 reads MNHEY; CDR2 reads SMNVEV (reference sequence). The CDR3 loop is CASSLSWGDGYGYTF. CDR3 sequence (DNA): TGTGCCAGCAGTTTATCGTGGGGGGATGGCTATGGCTACACCTTC.

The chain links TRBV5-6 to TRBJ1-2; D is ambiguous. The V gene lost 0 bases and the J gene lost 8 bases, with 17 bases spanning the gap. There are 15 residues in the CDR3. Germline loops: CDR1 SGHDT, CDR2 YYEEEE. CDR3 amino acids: CASSLVGRMVLGYTF. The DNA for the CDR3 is TGTGCCAGCAGCTTGGTTGGCAGGATGGTTCTGGGCTACACCTTC.

The CDR3 nucleotides read TGTGCCTGGAGTGTACTAGCGGGGGGCCATGAGCAGTTCTTC. This codes for CAWSVLAGGHEQFF. The V and J genes are TRBV30 and TRBJ2-1, with TRBD2 identical over 12 bases. There are 14 residues in the CDR3. With 0 bases clipped from V and 8 bases from J, the junction kept 2 bases outside the gene matches. CDR1 is GTSNPN, CDR2 SVGIG, per germline (reference sequence).